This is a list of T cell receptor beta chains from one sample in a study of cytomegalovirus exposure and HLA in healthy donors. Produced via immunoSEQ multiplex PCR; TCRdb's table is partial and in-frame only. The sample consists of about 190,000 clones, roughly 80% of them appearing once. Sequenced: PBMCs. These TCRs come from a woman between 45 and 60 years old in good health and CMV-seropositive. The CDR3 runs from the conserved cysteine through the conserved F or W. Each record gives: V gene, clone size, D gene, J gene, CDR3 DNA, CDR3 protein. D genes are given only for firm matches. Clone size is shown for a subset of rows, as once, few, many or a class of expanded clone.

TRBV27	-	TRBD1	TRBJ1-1	TGTGCCAGCAGTCCCCAAGACAGGGCGAACACTGAAGCTTTCTTT	CASSPQDRANTEAFF
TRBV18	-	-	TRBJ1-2	TGTGCCAGCTCACAGACCGAGGGCTATGGCTACACCTTC	CASSQTEGYGYTF
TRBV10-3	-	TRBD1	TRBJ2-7	TGTGCCATCAGTCCCGGACAGGGCTACGAGCAGTACTTC	CAISPGQGYEQYF
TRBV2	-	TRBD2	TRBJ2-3	TGTGCCAGCGAACTAGCGGGGGCGAACACAGATACGCAGTATTTT	CASELAGANTDTQYF
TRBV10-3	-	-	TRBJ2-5	TGTGCCATCGGGCCCCGGGAGCAAGAGACCCAGTACTTC	CAIGPREQETQYF
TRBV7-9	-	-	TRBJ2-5	TGTGCCAGCAGCGCCGGGGGAGAGACCCAGTACTTC	CASSAGGETQYF
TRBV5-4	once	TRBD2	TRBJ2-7	TGTGCCAGCAGCTCGTTTGCTAGCGGGGAGGCCTACGAGCAGTACTTC	CASSSFASGEAYEQYF
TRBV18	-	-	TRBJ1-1	TGTGCCAGCTCACCAGATTCAGATACTGAAGCTTTCTTT	CASSPDSDTEAFF
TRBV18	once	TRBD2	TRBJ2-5	TGTGCCAGCTCACCGGGACTAGTGCAAGAGACCCAGTACTTC	CASSPGLVQETQYF
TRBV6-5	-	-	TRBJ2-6	TGTGCCAGCAGTCTCGCTGGGGCCAACGTCCTGACTTTC	CASSLAGANVLTF
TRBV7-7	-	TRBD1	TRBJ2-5	TGTGCTAGCAGCGGACAGGGGGGGACCCAGTACTTC	CASSGQGGTQYF
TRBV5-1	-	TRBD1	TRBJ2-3	TGCGCCAGCAGCTTGGGACAGGGTTCCACAGATACGCAGTATTTT	CASSLGQGSTDTQYF
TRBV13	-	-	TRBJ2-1	TGTGCCAGCAGCCCGCGGCTCCCCTACAATGAGCAGTTCTTC	CASSPRLPYNEQFF
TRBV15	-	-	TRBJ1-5	TGTGCCACCGGACTAGGGCTCTATAGCAATCAGCCCCAGCATTTT	CATGLGLYSNQPQHF
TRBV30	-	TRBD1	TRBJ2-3	TGTGCCTGGAGTGTAGGGGGCCTGGAGAAAGATACGCAGTATTTT	CAWSVGGLEKDTQYF
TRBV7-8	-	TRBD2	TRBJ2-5	TGTGCCAGCAGCTTAGTCGGCGGGGGGGCGCAAGAGACCCAGTACTTC	CASSLVGGGAQETQYF
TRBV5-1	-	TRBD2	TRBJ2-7	TGCGCCAGCAGCCTTGGGGGGACTAGCGGGTACTACGAGCAGTACTTC	CASSLGGTSGYYEQYF
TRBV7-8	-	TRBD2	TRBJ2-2	TGTGCCAGCAGCTCGAGCGGGGGTGGCACCGGGGAGCTGTTTTTT	CASSSSGGGTGELFF
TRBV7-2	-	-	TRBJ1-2	TGTGCCAGCAGCCCAATCCGGGGGGGGCATGGCTACACCTTC	CASSPIRGGHGYTF
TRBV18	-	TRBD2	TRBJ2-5	TGTGCCAGCTCACCTGGACTAGGAGGTGAGACCCAGTACTTC	CASSPGLGGETQYF
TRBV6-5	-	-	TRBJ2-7	TGTGCCAGCCAGGACAGTACGACCTACGAGCAGTACTTC	CASQDSTTYEQYF
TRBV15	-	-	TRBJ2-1	TGTGCCACCAGCAGGCCACCCGGGAAAATGTTCTTC	CATSRPPGKMFF
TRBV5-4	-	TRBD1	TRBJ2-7	TGTGCCAGCAGCTCTAAGGGACAGGGATACTACGAGCAGTACTTC	CASSSKGQGYYEQYF
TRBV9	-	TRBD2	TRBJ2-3	TGTGCCAGCAGCGTAGCTACGGGGGGAGTCACAGATACGCAGTATTTT	CASSVATGGVTDTQYF
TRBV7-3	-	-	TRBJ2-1	TGTGCCAGCAAACAAGCGGGCGGCGATGAGCAGTTCTTC	CASKQAGGDEQFF
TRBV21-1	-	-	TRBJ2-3	TGTGCCAGCAGCAAATCTCTTGGGGGGATTACAGATACGCAGTATTTT	CASSKSLGGITDTQYF
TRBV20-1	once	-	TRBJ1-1	TGCAGGGGGAAGGGGTTAACTGAAGCTTTCTTT	CRGKGLTEAFF
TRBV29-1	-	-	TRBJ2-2	TGCAGCGTAGAGTCCCCAAACACCGGGGAGCTGTTTTTT	CSVESPNTGELFF
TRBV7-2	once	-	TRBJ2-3	TGTGCCAGCAGCTCAACTTCAACCAACACAGATACGCAGTATTTT	CASSSTSTNTDTQYF
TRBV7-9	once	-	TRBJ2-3	TGTGCCAGCAGCTTAGGGGCCGGTACGCAGTATTTT	CASSLGAGTQYF
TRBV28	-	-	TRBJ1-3	TGTGCCAGCAGCGGGGGGGGGACACCTGGAAACACCATATATTTT	CASSGGGTPGNTIYF
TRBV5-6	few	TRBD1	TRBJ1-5	TGTGCCAGCAGCTTGGGGGGTACAGGGGTTATCAATCAGCCCCAGCATTTT	CASSLGGTGVINQPQHF
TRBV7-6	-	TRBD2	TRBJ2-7	TGTGCCAGCAGCGCCCGGGCTAGCGGGGGGTCCAGCTCCTACGAGCAGTACTTC	CASSARASGGSSSYEQYF
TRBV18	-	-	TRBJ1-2	TGTGCCAGCTCACCAAATCCTGCCGCCTCTACTGATGGCTACACCTTC	CASSPNPAASTDGYTF
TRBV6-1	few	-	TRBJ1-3	TGTGCCAGCAGTTGGACGGGAACAGCTCGAAACACCATATATTTT	CASSWTGTARNTIYF
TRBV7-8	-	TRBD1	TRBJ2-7	TGTGCCAGCAGCTTAATGACAGGGCAATCCTACGAGCAGTACTTC	CASSLMTGQSYEQYF